This TCR beta chain comes out of a study of OX40 agonist ivuxolimab in advanced cancers. Turning to the study itself: Hepatocellular carcinoma, melanoma, renal cell or head and neck cancer was diagnosed in the dose-escalation patients. Study outcomes and limitations: Some nonresponders also had low normalized T-cell clonal expansion.

TCRdb keeps only in-frame clones here, not all; method: immunoSEQ multiplex PCR. The sample consists of 99,000 or so clones, around nine tenths of them appearing once. This clone was observed a single time. The antigen is unknown. Patients who had autoimmune disease history or got systemic immunosuppression were left out. CDR3 size: 17 residues. CDR1 and CDR2 from the germline V gene are SGHNT and YENEEA. With 1 base removed from V and 2 bases from J, the gap between germline ends came to 12 bases. This material consisted of CD4+ or CD8+ T cells sorted from blood, taken in a trial of the OX40 agonist ivuxolimab. The source of this sequence is an adult with an advanced solid tumor such as melanoma, head and neck, liver or kidney cancer. The chain uses TRBV11-3 and TRBJ2-6, with a tentative D call TRBD1 (5 bases). The DNA for the CDR3 is TGTGCCAGCAGCTTAGTCAGGGTATCCCCTGGGGCCAACGTCCTGACTTTC. Translating gives CASSLVRVSPGANVLTF.